The rows below give T cell receptor beta chains drawn from one sample of a study of radiotherapy plus CTLA-4 blockade in lung cancer. Data came from immunoSEQ multiplex PCR; TCRdb stores just in-frame clones and leaves some out. The repertoire holds under 95,000 clones, with less than 85% as singletons. The material was peripheral blood, obtained from a patient treated with radiotherapy plus ipilimumab. The receptors shown here come from a human donor with non-small cell lung cancer who had stable disease on radiotherapy plus ipilimumab. Each CDR3 is given with its conserved first and last residue. Clone size, where shown, is once, few, many, or a class for clones that have expanded.

>.|TRBV11-2
CASSPGGGYTF
>once|TRBV27
CASSTRQGAGGNQPQHF
>few|TRBV5-8
CASSPSWSSSSPLHF
>.|TRBV5-4
CASSRTGTDLYGYTF
>few|TRBV19
CASSTLGSYEQYF
>.|TRBV5-1
CASSSGGTATSNTEAFF
>few|TRBV4-2
CASSLRAGGTDGYTF
>.|TRBV11-3
CASSSRGSYNTGELFF
>once|TRBV6-5
CASNIRDSLGEAFF
>.|TRBV19
CASSIGTAERAKNIQYF
>.|TRBV6-5
CASSWTVFGGYTF
>.|TRBV2
CASSERTVNTEAFF
>.|TRBV4-2
CASSQVGDTYEQYF
>.|TRBV15
CATSRGEQPSGANVLTF
>.|TRBV7-2
CASSLMIAGGPETQYF
>.|TRBV1
CTSRPHDRDHTDTQYF
>.|TRBV6-5
CASSAGQGAEAFF
>.|TRBV7-9
CASSLVREETQYF
>.|TRBV15
CATSRDLGTEAFF
>.|TRBV5-4
CASSSGLVSSYNSPLHF
>.|TRBV6-5
CASSSDRGHSYEQYF
>.|TRBV5-4
CASSGNRVKDYGYTF
>.|TRBV4-1
CASSQVRGAYNSPLHF
>.|TRBV28
CASSRLMGSEGQGDEQFF
>.|TRBV19
CASTSESYEQYF
>.|TRBV5-1
CASSLGAGSADTQYF
>once|TRBV21-1
CASSKVCEGSNQPQHF
>.|TRBV19
CASSAYRGQFIYEQYF
>.|TRBV2
CASSGVGNQPQHF
>.|TRBV2
CASSDGLAADEQFF
>.|TRBV6-5
CASSLRQNYGYTF
>.|TRBV28
CALGGTNEQFF
>.|TRBV2
CATSAQMNTEAFF
>.|TRBV6-5
CASWGQGAGNTEAFF
>.|TRBV19
CASSTSYRDPQGGTEAFF
>.|TRBV15
CATSRRGAVNSPLHF
>few|TRBV9
CASRGQSTEAFF
>.|TRBV5-1
CASSLEGAQSYEQYF
>once|TRBV7-7
CASSLQAAGETQYF
>.|TRBV5-4
CASSLDPYSTGELFF
>once|TRBV5-1
CASSHTSGGLSYEQYF
>.|TRBV18
CASSMGQGAGDTQYF
>.|TRBV4-2
CASRGRRNTEAFF
>.|TRBV6-5
CASKSNTGNTIYF
>few|TRBV28
CASKNSGANVLTF
>.|TRBV6-6
CASRVDTYNEQFF
>once|TRBV6-5
CASSYTRDSTEAFF
>.|TRBV14
CASSLAGGSGELFF
>many|TRBV5-1
CASSLEGGRLTEAFF